This TCR beta chain was captured in a study of T cell changes during pregnancy in multiple sclerosis. The germline V and J ends were trimmed by 6 bases and 3 bases, with 14 bases remaining between them. The CDR3 has 14 amino acids. Germline V gene sequence: CDR1 SEHNR, CDR2 FQNEAQ (reference sequence). This clone appeared a single time. The data were produced by immunoSEQ multiplex PCR, yet TCRdb's version contains in-frame clones alone and is incomplete. This sample has tens of thousands of clones, with 75% to 90% found just once. This TCR derives from a female donor in good health, enrolled as a control in a pregnancy study. Sequencing was performed on peripheral blood, taken after pregnancy. The V and J genes are TRBV7-9 and TRBJ1-1; maybe TRBD1 (6 bases). CDR3 sequence reads: CASRGRGGDTEAFF. DNA of the CDR3: TGTGCCAGCAGGGGGAGGGGGGGCGACACTGAAGCTTTCTTT.